This T cell receptor beta chain is drawn from a study of blood T cell repertoires in COVID-19. Study as a whole: T cells, B-cell-depleted T cells, or PBMCs supplied cDNA or gDNA.

Source study methods: Nucleated cell counts were estimated from reference gene primer amplification. Libraries were prepared by immunoSEQ multiplex PCR; TCRdb keeps only in-frame clonotypes and omits some of them. From that table come the V and J calls and clone size; the DNA was used to work out D and trimming. The table records about 200,000 clones, around nine tenths of them present only once. The CDR3 contains 15 residues. The V and J ends lost 0 bases and 10 bases, in that order; junction bases with no gene match: 7. CDR1 is SGHRS and CDR2 is YFSETQ in the germline V gene. The clonotype comes from a woman in her thirties or forties who had recovered from COVID-19. Sample: peripheral blood. This sequence joins TRBV5-1 and TRBJ2-1, with 10 bases identical to TRBD2. CDR3 nucleotide sequence: TGCGCCAGCAGCTTGGCCCTAGCGGGAGAAGAGGAGCAGTTCTTC. Residues: CASSLALAGEEEQFF.